The clone carrying this T cell receptor (beta chain) was recorded at least ten times. Its cognate antigen is unknown. The sample belongs to a study of T cells in Graves' hyperthyroidism and ophthalmopathy. Amplification yielded TCR beta CDR3 regions, with RNA transcripts as the source. The HTBI primer set was used in a first-round RT-PCR of the TCR CDR3. TCRdb re-analysed the multiplex PCR reads in MiXCR, keeping a single row per CDR3 protein. The sample includes roughly 170,000 distinct CDR3 sequences, approximately 15% of them seen just once. Study-level results: Before onset, by a median of around six months, the model predicted ophthalmopathy. In the analysis, a 13 V-J model separated ophthalmopathy from stable hyperthyroidism.

The sequence was obtained from a woman aged 45-60 years with Graves' hyperthyroidism. The sample consisted of blood.

The CDR3 protein is CASRRQANTEAFF. CDR3 in DNA: TGTGCCAGCAGGCGACAGGCGAACACTGAAGCTTTCTTT. The chain uses TRBV6-1 and TRBJ1-1, with D perhaps TRBD1 (6 bases). V lost 6 bases, J lost 1 base, and 9 bases lay in between. CDR1 and CDR2 (germline): MNHNS, SASEGT. This CDR3 has 13 amino acids.